Included here is one T cell receptor beta chain sequence, with context. These data are taken from a study of blood T cell repertoires in COVID-19. TCRdb keeps only in-frame clones here, not all; method: immunoSEQ multiplex PCR. The table includes about 430,000 clones, approximately 91% detected once. The study drew participants aged about 18 to 89 years from roughly 25 US areas. Within 2 weeks before study entry, exposed participants met a COVID-19 case. Germline V gives CDR1 MNHEY, CDR2 SVGAGI. The CDR3 has 13 residues. V was clipped by 2 bases and J by 9 bases, with 13 bases between them. The chain carries TRBV6-5 and TRBJ1-1; D perhaps matches TRBD1 (6 bases). This receptor was taken from a woman aged 18-35 years who had been exposed to COVID-19. The sample was PBMCs or T cells enriched from blood (not recorded which). CDR3 sequence: CASSYTGKAQAFF. For the CDR3, the DNA is TGTGCCAGCAGTTACACAGGGAAAGCTCAAGCTTTCTTT.